This TCR beta chain appears in the sequencing data of a study of shared clonotypes between healthy human individuals. Whole-study results and caveats: Naive subsets, compared against memory subsets, generally had larger estimated richness values.

Profiling relied on immunoSEQ multiplex PCR, and the TCRdb table lists in-frame clones only, not all of them. The sample contains about 320,000 clones, about nine tenths of which appear only once. Germline lookup yields CDR1 GTSNPN and CDR2 SVGIG (reference sequence). The CDR3 runs to 13 residues. V lost 6 bases, J lost 2 bases, and 10 bases lay in between. Regarding this clone: The antigen is undetermined.

The sequence came from a young man in good health. The material sequenced was memory CD8+ T cells sorted from blood. Noted subset: CD45RO+ cells pooled with CCR7-negative TemRA cells. This chain links TRBV30 with TRBJ2-2; D ambiguous. The CDR3 loop reads CACLPQNTGELFF. CDR3 nucleotides: TGTGCCTGTCTCCCCCAAAACACCGGGGAGCTGTTTTTT.